The 26 T cell receptor beta chains below come from one sample, sequenced in a study of control samples from healthy donors and cancer patients (dated by TCRdb to the early 2020s). Libraries were prepared through the immunoSEQ multiplex PCR assay. In its TCRdb copy, this immuneACCESS table keeps in-frame sequences only and misses some clones. Where compared with another copy, unresolved V genes explain less than half of these, and the others have no known cause. The sample profile shows about 180,000 clones; around 89% of them were found once. The top ten hold approximately 1.5% of the sample. The sequenced material came from blood. These receptors came from a woman between 50 and 59 years old in good health.

The chain combines TRBV15 with TRBJ2-3; tentative D call: TRBD1 (6 bases). The V and J ends lost 0 bases and 14 bases respectively, with 9 bases between them. Germline V gene lookup returns CDR1 LNHNV and CDR2 YYDKDF (reference sequence). This CDR3 is 11 amino acids long. CDR3 in amino acids: CATSREDSRYF. For the CDR3, the DNA is TGTGCCACCAGCAGAGAGGACAGCCGGTATTTT.

The rearrangement uses TRBV2 and TRBJ1-4; the D is unclear. The germline V gene encodes CDR1 SNHLY and CDR2 FYNNEI. Trimming took off 10 bases at V and 0 bases at J, with 12 bases between the two ends. The CDR3 consists of 14 residues. CDR3 coding DNA: TGTGCCACCTCGTATACAGCAACTAATGAAAAACTGTTTTTT. Translation gives CATSYTATNEKLFF.

The chain combines TRBV18 with TRBJ1-1; the D is unclear. CDR1 is KGHSH and CDR2 is LQKENI in the germline V gene. Trimming pared 1 base from V and 4 bases from J, leaving 10 bases between. CDR3 size: 14 residues. CDR3 coding DNA: TGTGCCAGCTCACCACGTGCAGGTCCCACTGAAGCTTTCTTT. Protein: CASSPRAGPTEAFF.

The V and J genes are TRBV6-2 or TRBV6-3 and TRBJ2-7, with 7 nucleotides matching TRBD2. The germline gives CDR1 MNHEY, CDR2 SVGEGT. This CDR3 is built from 17 residues. J lost 2 bases, V lost 5 bases, and 15 bases had no gene match. This CDR3 reads CASSDQETSDPPYEQYF. Written as DNA, the CDR3 is TGTGCCAGCAGTGACCAGGAAACTAGCGACCCCCCCTACGAGCAGTACTTC.

V and J are TRBV7-9 and TRBJ1-2, with TRBD1 matching 7 bases. This CDR3 region has 14 residues. Germline values: CDR1 SEHNR, CDR2 FQNEAQ (reference sequence). Unmatched junction bases numbered 5, after V lost 3 bases and J lost 4 bases. The CDR3: CASSFQGVAYGYTF. CDR3 nucleotides: TGTGCCAGCAGCTTTCAGGGGGTGGCCTATGGCTACACCTTC.

This chain links TRBV6-4 with TRBJ1-3, with D tentatively TRBD1 (6 bases). V was cut by 6 bases and J by 5 bases, with 11 bases left in between. CDR3 length: 13 residues. Germline V gene sequence: CDR1 MRHNA, CDR2 SNTAGT. CDR3 protein: CASRSQGRNTIYF. The CDR3 coding sequence is TGTGCCAGCAGGAGCCAGGGGAGAAACACCATATATTTT.

The V gene is TRBV5-4, the J gene TRBJ1-6, with 9 bases fitting TRBD1. The CDR3 runs to 15 residues. Germline V lookup: CDR1 SGHNT, CDR2 YYREEE (reference sequence). After removal of 0 bases from V and 6 bases from J, the junction contained 1 base not matched to a gene. The CDR3: CASSLEDRGNSPLHF. The CDR3 nucleotides read TGTGCCAGCAGCTTGGAGGACAGGGGTAATTCACCCCTCCACTTT.

The chain has TRBV5-1 and TRBJ2-5; possibly TRBD1 or TRBD2 for D (5 bases each). V lost 0 bases and J lost 1, with 16 bases in between. The germline gives CDR1 SGHRS, CDR2 YFSETQ. The CDR3 extends over 17 amino acids. The CDR3: CASSLGLYRGAQETQYF. CDR3 sequence (DNA): TGCGCCAGCAGCTTGGGCCTTTATCGAGGGGCCCAAGAGACCCAGTACTTC.

The V call is TRBV5-1, the J call TRBJ1-2, with TRBD1 matching 8 bases. Per germline, CDR1 SGHRS and CDR2 YFSETQ. The CDR3 extends over 15 amino acids. Trimming at V came to 4 bases and at J to 8 bases, leaving 13 bases not matched to a gene. In DNA form, the CDR3 reads TGCGCCAGCAGCCCTCGACAGGGGACGGAAGGGGGCTACACCTTC. Protein: CASSPRQGTEGGYTF.

Notes on this clone: A read error may account for a junction end that differs from germline. This chain uses TRBV7-7 with TRBJ2-5; either TRBD1 or TRBD2 may supply D (5 bases each). CDR1 SSHAT and CDR2 FNYEAQ come from the germline V gene (reference sequence). CDR3 length: 13 amino acids. CDR3 loop: CASSPWGWETQYF. The DNA for the CDR3 is TGTGCTAGCAGCCCTTGGGGGTGGGAGACCCAGTACTTC.

The rearrangement uses TRBV27 and TRBJ2-5; 7 bases agree with TRBD2. CDR3 length: 17 amino acids. J lost 5 bases, V lost 6 bases, and 18 bases had no gene match. CDR1 is MNHEY, CDR2 SMNVEV, per germline (reference sequence). The CDR3 spells CASRLRFGGAGVETQYF. The CDR3 bases are TGTGCCAGCAGGTTAAGGTTTGGCGGGGCGGGGGTGGAGACCCAGTACTTC.

The rearrangement uses TRBV3-1 (or the pseudogene TRBV3-2) and TRBJ2-5; possibly TRBD2 for D (6 bases). V lost 6 bases, J lost 5 bases, and 16 bases lay in between. The germline V gene encodes CDR1 LGHDT and CDR2 YNNKEL (reference sequence). This CDR3 spans 14 amino acids. CDR3 DNA: TGTGCCAGCAGGCGGAGGGGCAGCAAGGAGACCCAGTACTTC. Translation: CASRRRGSKETQYF.

The chain combines TRBV15 with TRBJ2-2; D is perhaps TRBD1 or TRBD2 (6 bases each). The germline CDR1 and CDR2 sequences are LNHNV and YYDKDF (reference sequence). This CDR3 contains 15 residues. Trimming stripped 4 bases from V and 3 bases from J, with 12 bases between. The DNA of the CDR3 is TGTGCCACCAGCATGGGGGGCAGGGACACCGGGGAGCTGTTTTTT. The encoded protein is CATSMGGRDTGELFF. Full variable domain (missing parts from reference TRBV15 and TRBJ2-2): DAMVIQNPRYQVTQFGKPVTLSCSQTLNHNVMYWYQQKSSQAPKLLFHYYDKDFNNEADTPDNFQSRRPNTSFCFLDIRSPGLGDTAMYLCATSMGGRDTGELFFGEGSRLTVL.

This clone was counted between two and nine times. The genes are TRBV7-3 and TRBJ2-5; 9 bases match TRBD2. The trim removed 5 bases at V and 5 bases at J, leaving 9 bases unmatched. This CDR3 is built from 15 residues. CDR1 is SGHTA, CDR2 FQGTGA, per germline. CDR3 amino acids: CASSVPRGGRETQYF. The CDR3 DNA reads TGTGCCAGCAGCGTTCCGCGGGGGGGCCGGGAGACCCAGTACTTC.

This clone appeared a few times. The chain couples TRBV20-1 to TRBJ2-7; D gene unclear. V was cut by 3 bases and J by 2 bases, with 8 bases left in between. This CDR3 region has 12 residues. The germline CDR1 and CDR2 sequences are DFQATT and SNEGSKA (reference sequence). CDR3 DNA: TGCAGTGCTAGTTCCCACACCTACGAGCAGTACTTC. Translation gives CSASSHTYEQYF.

The chain couples TRBV19 to TRBJ2-1; 8 nucleotides align to TRBD1. V lost 4 bases and J lost 10; bases outside the gene matches: 9. This CDR3 region has 14 residues. The V gene's germline CDR1 is LNHDA and CDR2 SQIVND (reference sequence). Written as DNA, the CDR3 is TGTGCCAGTAGTACCCCGGGACAGGCCAAGGAGCAGTTCTTC. This gives the protein CASSTPGQAKEQFF.

The V gene is TRBV5-6, the J gene TRBJ1-2; 10 bases fit TRBD1. After removal of 4 bases from V and 2 bases from J, the junction contained 8 bases not matched to a gene. This CDR3 has 16 residues. Germline-derived CDR1 and CDR2 are SGHDT and YYEEEE. DNA for the CDR3: TGTGCCAGCAGCCCATCACCGGGACAGGGGAACTATGGCTACACCTTC. This sequence encodes CASSPSPGQGNYGYTF.

Notes on this clone: The same CDR3 can be traced to other DNA sequences in this sample. The chain has TRBV4-3 and TRBJ2-7; 7 positions match TRBD1. The CDR3 is 15 residues long. The germline V gene has CDR1 LGHNA and CDR2 YSLEER. Trimming cost V 1 base and J 1 base; bases outside gene matches: 4. The CDR3 reads CASSQVRDSSYEQYF. The DNA of the CDR3 is TGCGCCAGCAGCCAAGTAAGGGACAGTTCCTACGAGCAGTACTTC.

The chain has TRBV6-1 and TRBJ1-5, with unresolved D. CDR1 is MNHNS and CDR2 is SASEGT in the germline V gene. There are 12 residues in the CDR3. The V end lost 3 bases, the J end lost 8 bases, and 8 bases lay between the germline ends. In nucleotides, the CDR3 is TGTGCCAGCAGTGAGCCTCCGGAGCCCCAGCATTTT. The encoded protein is CASSEPPEPQHF.

This clone was picked up one time. Other DNA sequences of this sample code for an identical CDR3. V gene TRBV19 combines with J gene TRBJ1-5; D may be TRBD1 (5 bases). CDR3 length equals 15 residues. V dropped 3 bases and J dropped 5 bases, with 14 bases sitting between them. The V gene's germline CDR1 is LNHDA and CDR2 SQIVND (reference sequence). Here the CDR3 DNA reads TGTGCCAGTAGTATGGGGTCAGGGAGGGATCAGCCCCAGCATTTT. This encodes CASSMGSGRDQPQHF.

The gene calls are TRBV7-2 and TRBJ2-1; 13 bases map to TRBD2. This CDR3 contains 18 residues. V lost 4 bases, J lost 0 bases, and 6 bases stayed unmatched. CDR1 is SGHTA, CDR2 FQGNSA, per germline. The CDR3 DNA reads as TGTGCCAGCAGCTCCAGGACTAGCGGGGGCCTCTCCTACAATGAGCAGTTCTTC. Its translation: CASSSRTSGGLSYNEQFF.

This sequence joins TRBV30 and TRBJ1-2; the D is unclear. V shed 2 bases and J shed 7 bases, with 14 bases lying between them. This CDR3 spans 13 amino acids. Germline V gene sequence: CDR1 GTSNPN, CDR2 SVGIG (reference sequence). This CDR3 reads CAWSPGTYLGYTF. The CDR3 bases are TGTGCCTGGAGTCCCGGTACATATCTTGGCTACACCTTC.

V and J are TRBV4-2 and TRBJ2-1, with 12 bases that match TRBD2. The germline V gene has CDR1 LGHNA and CDR2 YNFKEQ. The CDR3 runs to 17 residues. J lost 10 bases, V lost 0 bases, and 10 bases had no gene match. The CDR3, as DNA: TGTGCCAGCAGCCAAGAAACTAGCGGGAGGATAGGGTTGGAGCAGTTCTTC. Translating gives CASSQETSGRIGLEQFF.

This clone showed up just once. V is TRBV3-1 (or the pseudogene TRBV3-2) and J is TRBJ1-1; weak D call: TRBD1 (5 bases). Germline-derived CDR1 and CDR2 are LGHDT and YNNKEL (reference sequence). Deletions cut 6 bases from V and 8 bases from J, with 16 bases between. The CDR3 extends over 13 amino acids. CDR3 protein: CASRRTPGPEAFF. The CDR3, as DNA: TGTGCCAGCAGACGAACGCCGGGACCAGAAGCTTTCTTT.

This clone was seen once. Written as DNA, the CDR3 is TGCGCCAGCAGCTTGGCCGGGACAGGTTCCTACAATGAGCAGTTCTTC. Amino acid sequence: CASSLAGTGSYNEQFF. The chain uses TRBV5-1 and TRBJ2-1; 8 bases fit TRBD1. V trimming: 0 bases; J trimming: 1 base; junction bases outside the gene matches: 3. The V gene's germline CDR1 is SGHRS and CDR2 YFSETQ. The CDR3 totals 16 residues.

The rearrangement joins TRBV9 to TRBJ2-1; possibly TRBD2 for D (6 bases). Per the germline V gene, CDR1 is SGDLS and CDR2 is YYNGEE. Trimming removed 3 bases from V and 8 bases from J, with 9 bases in between. This CDR3 region has 12 residues. CDR3 bases: TGTGCCAGCAGCGCGGGGACTTATGAGCAGTTCTTC. Residues: CASSAGTYEQFF.